Shown below are 16 T cell receptor beta chains from a single sample sequenced in a study of response to subunit inactivated influenza vaccine. TCRdb processed the RT-PCR reads anew with MiXCR; each CDR3 protein has one entry. The data hold a few hundred thousand distinct CDR3 sequences, with approximately 20% observed a single time. The sample in question was PBMCs from blood, obtained 21 months after vaccination. These receptors all stem from a man aged 50-75 years who received an inactivated influenza vaccine.

In this sample, this clonotype turned up many times. The chain links TRBV10-2 to TRBJ2-5; D perhaps matches TRBD2 (5 bases). Germline V gene data show CDR1 as WSHSY and CDR2 as SAAADI. The length of the CDR3 is 13 residues. V lost 6 bases to trimming and J lost 5 bases, with 13 bases between them. CDR3 in amino acids: CASRRRRGETQYF. In DNA form, the CDR3 reads TGCGCCAGCAGGAGACGGCGAGGGGAGACCCAGTACTTC.

The chain combines TRBV12-3 or TRBV12-4 with TRBJ1-1; D is ambiguous. The V and J ends lost 1 base and 0 bases respectively, with 12 bases between them. The CDR3 spans 16 residues. CDR3 DNA sequence: TGTGCCAGCAGTTTAGAGACGGGTCACTTGAACACTGAAGCTTTCTTT. This translates into CASSLETGHLNTEAFF.

This chain uses TRBV18 with TRBJ1-1; D is uncertain. From germline, CDR1 is KGHSH and CDR2 LQKENI. The CDR3 is 16 amino acids. The V end was cut by 2 bases, the J end by 4 bases, with 17 bases between. The CDR3 here is CASSPGLRSPTTEAFF. CDR3 DNA: TGTGCCAGCTCACCAGGGTTGAGGTCCCCGACCACTGAAGCTTTCTTT.

The table lists this clonotype with a few counts. The genes are TRBV20-1 and TRBJ1-1, with 7 bases aligning to TRBD1. CDR1 DFQATT and CDR2 SNEGSKA come from the germline V gene (reference sequence). V lost 6 bases and J lost 0; bases outside the gene matches: 10. The CDR3 contains 15 residues. DNA of the CDR3: TGCAGTGCCGCTCCGGGACAGACTATGAACACTGAAGCTTTCTTT. This gives the protein CSAAPGQTMNTEAFF.

The sample holds a few counts of this clonotype. The V gene is TRBV7-9, the J gene TRBJ1-5; D gene unclear. Germline V CDR1 and CDR2: SEHNR, FQNEAQ (reference sequence). The CDR3 is 15 residues long. Deletions cut 1 base from V and 1 base from J, with 8 bases between. Here the CDR3 reads CASSLESGSNQPQHF. CDR3 DNA sequence: TGTGCCAGCAGCTTAGAATCCGGGAGCAATCAGCCCCAGCATTTT.

For the CDR3, the DNA is TGTGCCAGCAGTTTAACAGGACAGAAGGGGTACTATGGCTACACCTTC. It yields the protein CASSLTGQKGYYGYTF. The chain links TRBV27 to TRBJ1-2, with a possible D match to TRBD1 (6 bases). Germline V gene lookup returns CDR1 MNHEY and CDR2 SMNVEV (reference sequence). The CDR3 extends over 16 amino acids. Trimming shortened V by 2 bases and J by 3 bases, and 16 bases separated the two germline ends.

The rearrangement joins TRBV5-1 to TRBJ2-2; 8 positions match TRBD2. Germline CDR1 SGHRS, CDR2 YFSETQ. This CDR3 is 15 amino acids long. Unmatched junction bases numbered 9, after V lost 4 bases and J lost 7 bases. The DNA for the CDR3 is TGCGCCAGCAGCGCGACGAGCGGGAGAGTCGGGGAGCTGTTTTTT. Residues: CASSATSGRVGELFF.

This clonotype has just a few counts. CDR3 residues: CSASLAVKETQYF. The CDR3 DNA reads as TGCAGTGCTAGTCTGGCGGTAAAAGAGACCCAGTACTTC. This sequence joins TRBV20-1 and TRBJ2-5; D is ambiguous. Germline CDR1 DFQATT, CDR2 SNEGSKA (reference sequence). This CDR3 is built from 13 residues. Trimming pared 3 bases from V and 3 bases from J, leaving 11 bases between.

This clonotype was counted only a few times. This chain uses TRBV7-6 with TRBJ2-7, with 8 nucleotides matching TRBD2. Germline CDR1 SGHVS, CDR2 FNYEAQ. CDR3 length equals 14 residues. V shed 4 bases and J 5 bases; nucleotides not matched to a gene: 7. In DNA form, the CDR3 reads TGTGCCAGCAGCTCCTGGACTAGCTTTCACGAGCAGTACTTC. Translated: CASSSWTSFHEQYF.

The chain carries TRBV7-9 and TRBJ2-7; maybe TRBD1 (5 bases). Germline values: CDR1 SEHNR, CDR2 FQNEAQ (reference sequence). This CDR3 has 15 residues. V was cut by 0 bases and J by 2 bases, with 11 bases left in between. The CDR3 reads CASSLAAGKPYEQYF. DNA of the CDR3: TGTGCCAGCAGCTTAGCGGCAGGGAAACCCTACGAGCAGTACTTC.

This clonotype was seen many times. V gene TRBV11-2 combines with J gene TRBJ1-2, with TRBD1 identical over 7 bases. The CDR3 length is 15 residues. The germline CDR1 and CDR2 sequences are SGHAT and FQNNGV. V shed 1 base, J shed 2 bases, and the junction held 4 bases outside the gene matches. Written as DNA, the CDR3 is TGTGCCAGCAGCTTAGTTACAGGGGAGAACTATGGCTACACCTTC. Residues: CASSLVTGENYGYTF.

Only a few counts were recorded for this clonotype. V gene TRBV7-2 combines with J gene TRBJ2-4; 14 nucleotides line up with TRBD2. The length of the CDR3 is 15 residues. Germline V gene data show CDR1 as SGHTA and CDR2 as FQGNSA. J gave up 9 bases and V 2 bases, and 3 bases lay outside the gene matches. The CDR3: CASSLLGLAGGIQYF. The CDR3 DNA sequence: TGTGCCAGCAGCTTACTAGGACTAGCGGGAGGCATTCAGTACTTC.

This clonotype was observed at least ten times. The V and J genes are TRBV3-1 and TRBJ1-5; D not resolved. Germline V gene data show CDR1 as LGHDT and CDR2 as YNNKEL (reference sequence). Trimming cost V 1 base and J 1 base, with 5 bases left between them. This CDR3 region has 14 residues. CDR3 in amino acids: CASSQAGSNQPQHF. The CDR3 nucleotides read TGTGCCAGCAGCCAAGCCGGAAGCAATCAGCCCCAGCATTTT.

The count of this clonotype is one. V gene TRBV28 combines with J gene TRBJ2-7, with D possibly being TRBD1 (5 bases). CDR1 MDHEN and CDR2 SYDVKM come from the germline V gene. This CDR3 is 14 amino acids long. Trimming cost V 3 bases and J 2 bases, with 11 bases left between them. The CDR3 bases are TGTGCCAGCAGTTTTCAGGGTTCAACCTACGAGCAGTACTTC. Translated: CASSFQGSTYEQYF. The full variable domain, completed using reference TRBV28 and TRBJ2-7, is DVKVTQSSRYLVKRTGEKVFLECVQDMDHENMFWYRQDPGLGLRLIYFSYDVKMKEKGDIPEGYSVSREKKERFSLILESASTNQTSMYLCASSFQGSTYEQYFGPGTRLTVT.

This clonotype was counted a few times. The CDR3 nucleotides are TGTGCCAGCGCCTCCCTAAGGTCCTACAATGAGCAGTTCTTC. Translation gives CASASLRSYNEQFF. The chain carries TRBV27 and TRBJ2-1; the D is unclear. CDR3 length: 14 residues. CDR1 MNHEY and CDR2 SMNVEV come from the germline V gene (reference sequence). V lost 8 bases and J 1 base, leaving 12 bases between the germline ends.

The V and J genes are TRBV11-2 and TRBJ2-7; D could derive from TRBD1 or TRBD2 (6 bases each). This CDR3 contains 14 residues. V lost 5 bases to trimming and J lost 2 bases, with 13 bases between them. Germline CDR1 is SGHAT and CDR2 is FQNNGV. The CDR3 DNA reads TGTGCCAGCAGCCCCTGGCGGGACACCTACGAGCAGTACTTC. Protein sequence: CASSPWRDTYEQYF. Together with reference TRBV11-2 and TRBJ2-7, the CDR3 gives the full variable domain: EAGVAQSPRYKIIEKRQSVAFWCNPISGHATLYWYQQILGQGPKLLIQFQNNGVVDDSQLPKDRFSAERLKGVDSTLKIQPAKLEDSAVYLCASSPWRDTYEQYFGPGTRLTVT.